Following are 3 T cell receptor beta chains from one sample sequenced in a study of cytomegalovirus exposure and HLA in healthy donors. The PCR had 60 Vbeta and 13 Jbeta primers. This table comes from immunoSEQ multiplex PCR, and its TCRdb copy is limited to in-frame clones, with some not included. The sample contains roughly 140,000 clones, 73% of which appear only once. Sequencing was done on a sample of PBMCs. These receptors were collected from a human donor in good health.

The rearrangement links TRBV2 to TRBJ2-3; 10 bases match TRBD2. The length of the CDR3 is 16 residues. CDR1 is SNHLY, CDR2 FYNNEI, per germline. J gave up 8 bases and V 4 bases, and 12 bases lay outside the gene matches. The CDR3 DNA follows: TGTGCCAGCAGTGTCTGGCCTAGCGGGGGTGGAGGTACGCAGTATTTT. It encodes CASSVWPSGGGGTQYF.

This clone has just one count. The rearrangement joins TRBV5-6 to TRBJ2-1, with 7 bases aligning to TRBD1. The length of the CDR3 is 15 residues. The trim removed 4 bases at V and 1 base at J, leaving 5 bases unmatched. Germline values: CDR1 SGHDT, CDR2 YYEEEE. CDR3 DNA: TGTGCCAGCAGCGAGTCAGGGGGTTCCTACAATGAGCAGTTCTTC. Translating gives CASSESGGSYNEQFF.

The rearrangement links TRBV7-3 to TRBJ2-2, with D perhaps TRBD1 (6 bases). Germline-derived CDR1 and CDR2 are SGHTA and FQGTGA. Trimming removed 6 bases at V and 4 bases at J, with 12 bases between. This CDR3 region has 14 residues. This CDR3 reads CASSRAGATGELFF. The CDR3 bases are TGTGCCAGCAGTCGGGCAGGGGCCACCGGGGAGCTGTTTTTT.